The rows below give T cell receptor beta chains drawn from one sample of a study of blood T cells in healthy people across ages. TCRdb ran MiXCR on the 5' RACE reads and lists one entry per CDR3 protein. The profile shows 910,000 or so distinct CDR3 sequences, roughly 47% of them singletons. The specimen was blood. These TCRs come from a woman aged 55-69 years in good health. Each CDR3 is given with its conserved first and last residue. D genes are given only for firm matches. Expanded clones get a size class; other rows say once, few or many, or leave the size out.

TRBJ2-3,TRBV27,TRBD2,few,TGTGCCAGTCGGGGGGGAACGACTAGCACAGATACGCAGTATTTT,CASRGGTTSTDTQYF
TRBJ2-7,TRBV20-1,TRBD1,NA,TGCAGTGCTAGAATAGCTGACAGGGGCGCCTACGAGCAGTACTTC,CSARIADRGAYEQYF
TRBJ2-7,TRBV19,NA,NA,TGTGCCAGTACCCCAGCGCCCGGATACGAGCAGTACTTC,CASTPAPGYEQYF
TRBJ1-4,TRBV4-3,NA,NA,TGCGCCAGCAGCCTTGAACGCCGTGAAAAACTGTTTTTT,CASSLERREKLFF
TRBJ2-7,TRBV12-3/TRBV12-4,NA,NA,TGTGCCAGCAGGACCACAGGGAGGAACGAGCAGTACTTC,CASRTTGRNEQYF
TRBJ2-3,TRBV28,TRBD2,many,TGTGCCAGCAGTGCTCGACTAGCGGCGGGTACGCAGTATTTT,CASSARLAAGTQYF
TRBJ2-3,TRBV7-3,TRBD2,NA,TGTGCCAGCAGCCAGCTAGCGGACCTGATGGATACGCAGTATTTT,CASSQLADLMDTQYF
TRBJ2-7,TRBV3-1,TRBD1,NA,TGTGCCAGCAGCCACACCGGGACAGGGGGCCGCGAGCAGTACTTC,CASSHTGTGGREQYF
TRBJ2-3,TRBV3-1,NA,few,TGTGCCAGCAGCCATATAGCAGATACGCAGTATTTT,CASSHIADTQYF
TRBJ1-2,TRBV12-3/TRBV12-4,NA,NA,TGTGCCAGCAGAACAATAAAAGTTAACTATGGCTACACCTTC,CASRTIKVNYGYTF
TRBJ1-1,TRBV20-1,TRBD1,NA,TGCAGTGCTAGAGATCCCCGACAGGGAGGCATGAACACTGAAGCTTTCTTT,CSARDPRQGGMNTEAFF